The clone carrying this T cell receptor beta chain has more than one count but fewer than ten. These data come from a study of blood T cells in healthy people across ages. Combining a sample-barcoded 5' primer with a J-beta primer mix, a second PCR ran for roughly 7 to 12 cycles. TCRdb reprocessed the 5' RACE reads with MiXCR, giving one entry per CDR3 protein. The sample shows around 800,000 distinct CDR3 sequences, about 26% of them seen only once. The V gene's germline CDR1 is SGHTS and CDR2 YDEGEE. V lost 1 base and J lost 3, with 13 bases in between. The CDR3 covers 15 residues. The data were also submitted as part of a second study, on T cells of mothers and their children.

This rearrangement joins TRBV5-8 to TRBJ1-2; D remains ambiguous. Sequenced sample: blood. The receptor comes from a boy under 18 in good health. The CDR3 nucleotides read TGTGCCAGCAGCTTGCTTTTGGGATTCGACTATGGCTACACCTTC. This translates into CASSLLLGFDYGYTF.